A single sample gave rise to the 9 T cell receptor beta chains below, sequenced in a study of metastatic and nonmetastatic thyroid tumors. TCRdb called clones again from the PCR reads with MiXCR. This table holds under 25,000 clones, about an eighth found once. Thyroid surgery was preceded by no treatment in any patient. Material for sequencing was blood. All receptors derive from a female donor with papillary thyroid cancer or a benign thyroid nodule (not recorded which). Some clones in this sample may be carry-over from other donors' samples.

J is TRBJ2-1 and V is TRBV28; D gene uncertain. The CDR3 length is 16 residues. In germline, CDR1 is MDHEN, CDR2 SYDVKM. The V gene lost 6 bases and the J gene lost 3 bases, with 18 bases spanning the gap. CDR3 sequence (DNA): TGTGCCAGCAGCCTCAGGCGCTTGAGTATCTACAATGAGCAGTTCTTC. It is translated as CASSLRRLSIYNEQFF.

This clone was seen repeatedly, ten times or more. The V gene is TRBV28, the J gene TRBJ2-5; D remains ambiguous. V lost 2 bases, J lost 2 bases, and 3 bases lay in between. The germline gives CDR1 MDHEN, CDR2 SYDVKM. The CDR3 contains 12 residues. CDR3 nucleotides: TGTGCCAGCAGTTTAAAGCAAGAGACCCAGTACTTC. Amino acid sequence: CASSLKQETQYF.

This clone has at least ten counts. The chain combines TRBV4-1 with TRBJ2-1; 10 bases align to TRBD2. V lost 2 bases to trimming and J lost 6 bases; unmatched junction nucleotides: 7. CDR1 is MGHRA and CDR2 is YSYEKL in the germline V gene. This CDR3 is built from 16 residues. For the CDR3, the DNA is TGCGCCAGCAGCCAACCCCTAGCGGGAGCTCGCAATGAGCAGTTCTTC. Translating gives CASSQPLAGARNEQFF.

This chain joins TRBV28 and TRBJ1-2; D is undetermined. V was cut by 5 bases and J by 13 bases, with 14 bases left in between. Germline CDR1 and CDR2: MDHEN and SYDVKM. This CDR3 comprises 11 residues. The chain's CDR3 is CASSATDYGTF. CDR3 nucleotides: TGTGCCAGCAGTGCTACCGACTACGGCACCTTC.

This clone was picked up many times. The CDR3 DNA is TGTGCCAGCAGTTCCGGGGGTTTAGGGTTTAGCAATCAGCCCCAGCATTTT. This gives the protein CASSSGGLGFSNQPQHF. V usage is TRBV6-5 and J usage is TRBJ1-5; possible D gene TRBD1, 5 bases. This CDR3 has 17 residues. CDR1 MNHEY and CDR2 SVGAGI come from the germline V gene. V was shortened by 4 bases and J by 0 bases, with 16 bases between the two germline ends.

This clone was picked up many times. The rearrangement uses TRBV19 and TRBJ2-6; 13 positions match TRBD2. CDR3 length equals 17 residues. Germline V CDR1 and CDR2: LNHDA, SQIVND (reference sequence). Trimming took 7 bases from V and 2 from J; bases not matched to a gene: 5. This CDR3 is CASTLLAGGPGANVLTF. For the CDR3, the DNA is TGTGCCAGTACCCTACTAGCGGGAGGGCCTGGGGCCAACGTCCTGACTTTC.

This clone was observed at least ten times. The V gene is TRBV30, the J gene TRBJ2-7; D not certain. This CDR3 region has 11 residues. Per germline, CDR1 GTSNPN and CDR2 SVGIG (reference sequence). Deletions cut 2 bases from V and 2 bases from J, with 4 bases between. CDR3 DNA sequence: TGTGCCTGGAGTCTGACCTACGAGCAGTACTTC. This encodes CAWSLTYEQYF. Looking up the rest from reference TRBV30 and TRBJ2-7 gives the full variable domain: SQTIHQWPATLVQPVGSPLSLECTVEGTSNPNLYWYRQAAGRGLQLLFYSVGIGQISSEVPQNLSASRPQDRQFILSSKKLLLSDSGFYLCAWSLTYEQYFGPGTRLTVT.

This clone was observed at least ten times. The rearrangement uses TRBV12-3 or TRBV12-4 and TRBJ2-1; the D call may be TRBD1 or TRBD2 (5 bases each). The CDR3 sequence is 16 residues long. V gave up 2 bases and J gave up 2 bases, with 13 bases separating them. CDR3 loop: CASSLSLGAAYNEQFF. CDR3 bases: TGTGCCAGCAGTTTATCTCTCGGGGCGGCCTACAATGAGCAGTTCTTC.

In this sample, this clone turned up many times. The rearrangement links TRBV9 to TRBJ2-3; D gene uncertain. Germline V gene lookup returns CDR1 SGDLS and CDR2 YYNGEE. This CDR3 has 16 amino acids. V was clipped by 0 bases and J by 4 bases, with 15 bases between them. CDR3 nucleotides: TGTGCCAGCAGCGTAGGCTTCCCCGGATTCGCAGATACGCAGTATTTT. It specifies CASSVGFPGFADTQYF. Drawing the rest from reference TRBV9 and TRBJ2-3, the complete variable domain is DSGVTQTPKHLITATGQRVTLRCSPRSGDLSVYWYQQSLDQGLQFLIQYYNGEERAKGNILERFSAQQFPDLHSELNLSSLELGDSALYFCASSVGFPGFADTQYFGPGTRLTVL.